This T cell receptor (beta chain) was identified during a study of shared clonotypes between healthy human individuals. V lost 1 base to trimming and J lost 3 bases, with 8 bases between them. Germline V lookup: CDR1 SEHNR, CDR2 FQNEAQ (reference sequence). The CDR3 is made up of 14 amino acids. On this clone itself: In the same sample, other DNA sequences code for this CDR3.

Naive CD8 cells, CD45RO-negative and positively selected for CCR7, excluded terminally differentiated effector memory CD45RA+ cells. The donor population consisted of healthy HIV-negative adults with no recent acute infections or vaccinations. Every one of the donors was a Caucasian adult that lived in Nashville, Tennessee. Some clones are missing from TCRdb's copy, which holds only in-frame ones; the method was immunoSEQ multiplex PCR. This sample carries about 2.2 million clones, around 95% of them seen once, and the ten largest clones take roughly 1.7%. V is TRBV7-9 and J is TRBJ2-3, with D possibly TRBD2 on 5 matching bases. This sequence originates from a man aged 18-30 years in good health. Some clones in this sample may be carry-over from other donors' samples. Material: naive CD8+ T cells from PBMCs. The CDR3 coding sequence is TGTGCCAGCAGCTTAGTTGGAGGAACAGATACGCAGTATTTT. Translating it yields CASSLVGGTDTQYF.